This TCR beta chain came from a study of cytomegalovirus exposure and HLA in healthy donors. Study outcomes and limitations: Specific recognition of CMV antigens was confirmed in vitro for a few chains (all CMV-associated). Investigators reported approximately 150 TCR beta chains as tied to cytomegalovirus. Accounts indicate the classifier identified cytomegalovirus status with strong specificity and sensitivity.

About this clone itself: As yet, its antigen is unknown.

The J segment lost 3 bases and the V segment lost 7 bases, leaving 20 bases of the junction unmatched. The CDR3 covers 19 residues. Germline CDR1 SGHKS, CDR2 YYEKEE (reference sequence). Produced via immunoSEQ multiplex PCR; TCRdb's table is partial and in-frame only. In the table there are 120,000 to 150,000 clones, 88% of which are singletons. The donors were in the approximately 120-subject validation cohort; that cohort was separate from the approximately 670-subject first cohort. The genes are TRBV5-5 and TRBJ2-1, with 9 bases aligning to TRBD2. This receptor was obtained from a woman between 18 and 29 years old in good health and CMV-seropositive. The material sequenced was PBMCs. CDR3 sequence: CASLADGQWGTSSYNEQFF. CDR3 sequence (DNA): TGTGCCAGCCTAGCGGATGGGCAGTGGGGGACTAGCAGCTACAATGAGCAGTTCTTC.